This passage covers 16 T cell receptor beta chains from one sample sequenced in a study of type 1 and type 2 diabetes patients. Genomic DNA was the PCR template. The TCR beta CDR3 region was amplified using 30 forward and 13 reverse primers. From the multiplex PCR reads, TCRdb called clonotypes with MiXCR, one entry per CDR3 protein. In the table there are more than 250,000 distinct CDR3 sequences, 40% to 50% of which are singletons. Sequences were obtained from peripheral blood mononuclear cells (PBMCs). The receptors shown here come from a man between 18 and 29 years old with type 2 diabetes.

The rearrangement uses TRBV28 and TRBJ2-3; D remains ambiguous. Deletions cut 10 bases from V and 4 bases from J, with 15 bases between. Germline V gene lookup returns CDR1 MDHEN and CDR2 SYDVKM. This CDR3 contains 13 residues. CDR3 loop: CAIPAPSPDTQYF. CDR3 nucleotide sequence: TGTGCCATCCCGGCTCCGAGCCCAGATACGCAGTATTTT.

V is TRBV6-5 and J is TRBJ1-1, with D perhaps TRBD1 (5 bases). The V gene lost 6 bases and the J gene lost 7 bases, with 15 bases spanning the gap. The CDR3 spans 13 residues. The germline V gene has CDR1 MNHEY and CDR2 SVGAGI. This CDR3 is CASSVGTDREAFF. CDR3 sequence (DNA): TGTGCCAGCAGCGTAGGGACCGACCGTGAAGCTTTCTTT.

This clonotype was found once. This chain connects TRBV20-1 to TRBJ1-6; D unclear. The V end lost 1 base, the J end lost 0 bases, and 4 bases lay between the germline ends. CDR1 is DFQATT and CDR2 is SNEGSKA in the germline V gene (reference sequence). This CDR3 comprises 14 residues. CDR3 protein: CSARVSSYNSPLHF. For the CDR3, the DNA is TGCAGTGCTAGAGTGAGCTCCTATAATTCACCCCTCCACTTT.

J is TRBJ2-2 and V is TRBV12-3 or TRBV12-4, with TRBD1 matching 8 bases. V gave up 5 bases and J gave up 6 bases; unmatched junction bases: 14. There are 17 residues in the CDR3. CDR3 amino acids: CASSRTPGGADPGELFF. In DNA, the CDR3 is TGTGCCAGCAGTCGCACTCCAGGGGGCGCGGATCCCGGGGAGCTGTTTTTT.

This clonotype has just a few counts. This chain uses TRBV10-3 with TRBJ1-1; D is perhaps TRBD1 (5 bases). The CDR3 contains 17 residues. V was cut by 2 bases and J by 1 base, with 17 bases left in between. Germline loops: CDR1 ENHRY, CDR2 SYGVKD. The CDR3 sequence: CAISEKGQGSRNTEAFF. In DNA form, the CDR3 reads TGTGCCATCAGTGAGAAGGGGCAGGGCAGCCGGAACACTGAAGCTTTCTTT.

Only a few counts were recorded for this clonotype. The CDR3 DNA follows: TGCGCCAATACCACAGCGGGAGGTGCATACAATGAGCAGTTCTTC. It codes for CANTTAGGAYNEQFF. The V gene is TRBV10-1, the J gene TRBJ2-1, with TRBD2 identical over 9 bases. The germline CDR1 and CDR2 sequences are WNHNN and SYGVQD (reference sequence). The length of the CDR3 is 15 residues. Trimming at V came to 10 bases and at J to 4 bases, leaving 11 bases not matched to a gene.

The gene calls are TRBV27 and TRBJ2-2; perhaps TRBD2 as D (5 bases). V lost 6 bases to trimming and J lost 8 bases, with 7 bases between them. The germline CDR1 and CDR2 sequences are MNHEY and SMNVEV (reference sequence). The CDR3 is 11 amino acids. The CDR3 protein is CASRLAGELFF. As DNA, the CDR3 is TGTGCCAGCAGGCTAGCAGGGGAGCTGTTTTTT.

The rearrangement links TRBV10-3 to TRBJ2-7; D gene unclear. The DNA end is more similar to TRBJ2-5, so the J call may be wrong. The CDR3 covers 13 residues. The germline V gene has CDR1 ENHRY and CDR2 SYGVKD. The CDR3 bases are TGTGCCATCAGTGAGTTGCAAGAAGAGACCCAGTACTTC. It encodes CAISELQEETQYF.

The J gene is TRBJ1-1, the V gene TRBV19; tentatively, D is TRBD1 (5 bases). CDR1 is LNHDA, CDR2 SQIVND, per germline (reference sequence). Trimming removed 3 bases from V and 4 bases from J, with 9 bases in between. The CDR3 contains 13 residues. CDR3 bases: TGTGCCAGTAGTATTCAGGGTCCCACTGAAGCTTTCTTT. It is translated as CASSIQGPTEAFF.

This clonotype was recorded a few times. The CDR3 sequence: CASSEVAPGQELFF. The DNA of the CDR3 is TGTGCCAGCAGTGAAGTTGCACCGGGCCAGGAACTGTTTTTT. The chain couples TRBV6-1 to TRBJ1-4; D remains unclear. With 1 base removed from V and 12 bases from J, the gap between germline ends came to 15 bases. The CDR3 is made up of 14 amino acids. Germline assignment: CDR1 MNHNS and CDR2 SASEGT.

This chain connects TRBV5-1 to TRBJ2-3, with 7 bases lining up with TRBD2. This CDR3 comprises 14 residues. CDR1 and CDR2 (germline): SGHRS, YFSETQ. Trimming took 2 bases from V and 2 from J; bases not matched to a gene: 2. CDR3 loop: CASSLLATTDTQYF. The CDR3 DNA is TGCGCCAGCAGCTTACTAGCGACCACAGATACGCAGTATTTT.

The chain is built from TRBV6-6 and TRBJ2-7; no reliable D call. The germline CDR1 and CDR2 sequences are MNHNY and SVGAGI (reference sequence). The CDR3 length is 14 residues. Trimming took 4 bases from V and 3 from J, leaving 13 bases between them. The CDR3 coding sequence is TGTGCCAGCAGTTCGGTCCTTTCTTACTACGAGCAGTACTTC. Protein: CASSSVLSYYEQYF.

The V call is TRBV7-9, the J call TRBJ2-7; TRBD2 aligns across 11 bases. The CDR3 contains 16 residues. After removal of 5 bases from V and 4 bases from J, the junction contained 10 bases not matched to a gene. Germline V lookup: CDR1 SEHNR, CDR2 FQNEAQ (reference sequence). The DNA for the CDR3 is TGTGCCAGCAGCACTTCCGGGACTAGCGGTGATTACGAGCAGTACTTC. Protein product: CASSTSGTSGDYEQYF.

This chain uses TRBV12-3 or TRBV12-4 with TRBJ1-1; a weak D match, TRBD1 (5 bases). CDR3 length: 14 residues. V dropped 7 bases and J dropped 5 bases, with 17 bases sitting between them. The CDR3 coding sequence is TGTGCCAGCACCGCCGGGGGGGTAGAAACTGAAGCTTTCTTT. Residues: CASTAGGVETEAFF.

In regard to this clonotype: The CDR3 does not end in the conserved phenylalanine or tryptophan, so this is likely a read error. The gene calls are TRBV14 and TRBJ1-1, with no clear D. The CDR3 spans 14 residues. Germline loops: CDR1 SGHDN, CDR2 FVKESK. This chain's CDR3 is CASSQDGGDTEAFY. The CDR3 DNA reads TGCGCCAGCAGCCAAGACGGCGGGGATACTGAAGCTTTCTAT.

The CDR3 sequence: CASSLGDREQYF. The CDR3 region has the DNA TGTGCCAGCAGCTTGGGGGACAGAGAGCAGTACTTC. The V gene is TRBV7-3, the J gene TRBJ2-7; 7 positions match TRBD1. The germline CDR1 and CDR2 sequences are SGHTA and FQGTGA. The CDR3 totals 12 residues. V dropped 3 bases and J dropped 7; count of bases not matched to a gene: 3.